The clone carrying this T cell receptor (beta chain) was counted once. Its cognate antigen is unknown. Healthy bone marrow donors made up the cohort. The sample belongs to a study of cytomegalovirus exposure and HLA in healthy donors. Study outcomes and limitations: Per a later analysis, HLA-associated TCR beta chains showed more clonal expansion than other, equally common TCR beta chains.

Trimming took off 0 bases at V and 6 bases at J, with 5 bases between the two ends. Germline assignment: CDR1 SGHTA and CDR2 FQGNSA. The CDR3 is 13 amino acids. The primer mix had 60 Vbeta and 13 Jbeta primers. Generated by immunoSEQ multiplex PCR, the TCRdb table keeps only in-frame clones and is missing some. The repertoire consists of about 110,000 clones, with about 80% occurring once and the leading ten covering around 3%. Sequencing was carried out using PBMCs. The V gene is TRBV7-2, the J gene TRBJ2-2; no firm D call. The receptor was derived from a woman aged 55-75 years in good health and CMV-seropositive. The DNA for the CDR3 is TGTGCCAGCAGCTTAGCCCCTGCCGGGGAGCTGTTTTTT. This codes for CASSLAPAGELFF.